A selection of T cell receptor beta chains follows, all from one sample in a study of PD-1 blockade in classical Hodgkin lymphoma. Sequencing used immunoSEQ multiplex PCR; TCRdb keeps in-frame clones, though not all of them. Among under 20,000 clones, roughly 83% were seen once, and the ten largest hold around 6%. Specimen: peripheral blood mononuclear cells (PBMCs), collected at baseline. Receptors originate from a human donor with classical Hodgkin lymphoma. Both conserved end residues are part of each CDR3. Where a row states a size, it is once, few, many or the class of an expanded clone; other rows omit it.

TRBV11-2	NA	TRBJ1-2	CASSLNDVGAANYGYTF
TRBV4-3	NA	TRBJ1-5	CASSQDPSPGLSNQPQHF
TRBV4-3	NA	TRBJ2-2	CASSTFQGPGELFF
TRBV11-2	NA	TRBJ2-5	CASSFQGWETQYF
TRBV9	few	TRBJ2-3	CASSPTPSSTDTQYF
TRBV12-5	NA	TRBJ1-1	CASGLVLGRGTEAFF
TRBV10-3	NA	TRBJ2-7	CAISWDGSYEQYF
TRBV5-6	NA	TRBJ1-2	CASSDRSNYGYTF
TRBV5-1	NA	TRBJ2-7	CASSPTNRDYEQYF
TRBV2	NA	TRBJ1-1	CASRAMIMTRYEAFF
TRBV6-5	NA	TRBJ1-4	CASSYRGVNEKLFF
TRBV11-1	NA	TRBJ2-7	CASSLGLYEQYF
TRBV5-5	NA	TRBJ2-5	CASSLAPQETQYF
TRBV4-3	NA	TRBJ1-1	CASSQKGDTEAFF
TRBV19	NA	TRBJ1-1	CATTFSGGWTEAFF
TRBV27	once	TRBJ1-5	CASSQSGTEIWQPQHF
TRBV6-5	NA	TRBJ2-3	CASRLTGNTDTQYF
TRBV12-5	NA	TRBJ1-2	CASGLVLYREDGYGYTF
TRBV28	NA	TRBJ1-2	CASSSTGEVGYTF
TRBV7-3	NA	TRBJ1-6	CASSFTGEGSPLHF
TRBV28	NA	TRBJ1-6	CASSRAGGGDNSPLHF
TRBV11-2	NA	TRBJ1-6	CASSSDPDVSRLFYNSPLHF
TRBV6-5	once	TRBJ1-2	CASSYGRGSYGYTF
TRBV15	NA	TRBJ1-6	CATSRALRTGGSSPLHF
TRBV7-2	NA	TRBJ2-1	CASALDHQPHNEQFF
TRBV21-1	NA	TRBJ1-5	CASPRRSADQPQHF
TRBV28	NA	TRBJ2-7	CASSFGHSRTYEQYF
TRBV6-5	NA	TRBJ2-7	CASSYTVADYEQYF
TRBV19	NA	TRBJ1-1	CASKVGRGFTEAFF
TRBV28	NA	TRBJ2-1	CASSFPLDRGRGSYNEQFF
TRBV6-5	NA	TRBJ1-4	CASSAGSVNEKLFF
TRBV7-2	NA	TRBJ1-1	CASRPAGGAAFF
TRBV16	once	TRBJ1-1	CASSQNPAPGSEAFF
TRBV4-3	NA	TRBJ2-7	CASSRWTGGHEQYF
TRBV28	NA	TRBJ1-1	CASSLVGSGEEAFF
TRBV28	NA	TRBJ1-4	CASSKLAEGEKLFF
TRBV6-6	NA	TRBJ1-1	CASSLGAHTEAFF
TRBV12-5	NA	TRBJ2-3	CASGSDTQYF
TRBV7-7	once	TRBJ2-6	CASSTIGKCQSRANVLTF
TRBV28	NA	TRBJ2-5	CASSFPPDRGRQTQYF
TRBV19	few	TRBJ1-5	CASSPGTAYQPQHF
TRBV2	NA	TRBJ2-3	CASSRQGEGTDTQYF
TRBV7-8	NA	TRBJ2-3	CASHSEWRGPPDTQYF
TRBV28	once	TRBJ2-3	CASSLLTGGDTQYF
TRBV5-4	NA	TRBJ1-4	CASSYSVGGLYEKLFF
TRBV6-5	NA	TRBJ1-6	CASSPGNSYNSPLHF
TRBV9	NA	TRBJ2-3	CASSPHLRGGTDTQYF
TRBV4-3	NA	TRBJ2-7	CASSQDRGAYEQYF
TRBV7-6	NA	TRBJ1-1	CASSLLGGAGEAFF